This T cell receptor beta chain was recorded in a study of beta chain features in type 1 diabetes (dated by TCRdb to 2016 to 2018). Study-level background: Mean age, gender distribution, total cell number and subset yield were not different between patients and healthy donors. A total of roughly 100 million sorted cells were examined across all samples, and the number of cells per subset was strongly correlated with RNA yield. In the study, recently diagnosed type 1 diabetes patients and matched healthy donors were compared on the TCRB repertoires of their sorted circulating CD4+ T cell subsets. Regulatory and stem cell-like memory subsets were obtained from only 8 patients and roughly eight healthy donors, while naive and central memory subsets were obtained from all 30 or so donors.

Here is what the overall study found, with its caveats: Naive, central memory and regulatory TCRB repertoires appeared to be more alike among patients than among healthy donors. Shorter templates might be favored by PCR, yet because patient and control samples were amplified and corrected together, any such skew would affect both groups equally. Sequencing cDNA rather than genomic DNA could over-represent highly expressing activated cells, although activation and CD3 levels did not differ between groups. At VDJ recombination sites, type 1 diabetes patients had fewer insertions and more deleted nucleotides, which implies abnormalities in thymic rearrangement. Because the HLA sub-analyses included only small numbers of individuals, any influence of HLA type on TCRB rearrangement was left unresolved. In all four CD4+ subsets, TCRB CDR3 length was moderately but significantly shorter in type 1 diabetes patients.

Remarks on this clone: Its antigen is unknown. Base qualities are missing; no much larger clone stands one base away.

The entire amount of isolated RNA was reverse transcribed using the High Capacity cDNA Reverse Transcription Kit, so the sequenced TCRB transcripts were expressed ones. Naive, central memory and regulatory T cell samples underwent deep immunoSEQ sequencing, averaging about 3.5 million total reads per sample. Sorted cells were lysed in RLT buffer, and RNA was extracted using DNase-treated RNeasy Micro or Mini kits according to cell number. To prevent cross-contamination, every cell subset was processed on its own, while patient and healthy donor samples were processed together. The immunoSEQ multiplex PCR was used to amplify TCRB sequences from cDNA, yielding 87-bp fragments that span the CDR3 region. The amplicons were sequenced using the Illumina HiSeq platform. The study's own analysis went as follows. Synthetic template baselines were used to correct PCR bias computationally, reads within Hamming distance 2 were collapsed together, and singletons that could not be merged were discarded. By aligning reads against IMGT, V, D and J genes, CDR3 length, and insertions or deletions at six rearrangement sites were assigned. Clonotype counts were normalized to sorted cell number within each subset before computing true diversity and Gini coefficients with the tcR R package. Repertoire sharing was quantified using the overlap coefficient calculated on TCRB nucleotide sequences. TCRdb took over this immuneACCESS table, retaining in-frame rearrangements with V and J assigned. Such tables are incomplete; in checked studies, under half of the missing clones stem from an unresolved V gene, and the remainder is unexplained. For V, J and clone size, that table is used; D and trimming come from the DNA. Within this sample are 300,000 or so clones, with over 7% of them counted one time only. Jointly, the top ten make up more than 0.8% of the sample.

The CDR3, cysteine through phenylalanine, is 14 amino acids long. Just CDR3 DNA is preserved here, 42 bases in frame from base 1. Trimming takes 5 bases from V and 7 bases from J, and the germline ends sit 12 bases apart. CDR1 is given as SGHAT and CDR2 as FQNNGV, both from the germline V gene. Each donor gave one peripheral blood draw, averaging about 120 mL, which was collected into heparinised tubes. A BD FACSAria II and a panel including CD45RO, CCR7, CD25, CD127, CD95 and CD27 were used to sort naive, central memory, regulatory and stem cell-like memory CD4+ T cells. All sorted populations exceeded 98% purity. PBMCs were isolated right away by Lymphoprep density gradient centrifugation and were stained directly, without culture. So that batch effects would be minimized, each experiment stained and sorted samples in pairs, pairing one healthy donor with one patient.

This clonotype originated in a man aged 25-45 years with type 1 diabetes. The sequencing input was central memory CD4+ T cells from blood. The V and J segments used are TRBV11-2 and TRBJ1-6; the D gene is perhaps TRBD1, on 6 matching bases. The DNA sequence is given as TGTGCCAGCAGCCCTTGGACAGCAAATTCACCCCTCCACTTT. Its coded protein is CASSPWTANSPLHF. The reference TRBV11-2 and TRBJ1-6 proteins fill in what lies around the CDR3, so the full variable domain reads EAGVAQSPRYKIIEKRQSVAFWCNPISGHATLYWYQQILGQGPKLLIQFQNNGVVDDSQLPKDRFSAERLKGVDSTLKIQPAKLEDSAVYLCASSPWTANSPLHFGNGTRLTVT.